This passage covers 25 T cell receptor beta chains from one sample sequenced in a study of cytomegalovirus exposure and HLA in healthy donors. The PCR had 60 Vbeta and 13 Jbeta primers. Profiled with immunoSEQ multiplex PCR; TCRdb holds only in-frame clones, not every one. The table shows 65,000 to 90,000 clones, with roughly 78% occurring only once. The material sequenced was PBMCs. These receptors all come from a man younger than 35 in good health and CMV-seronegative.

The genes are TRBV11-1 and TRBJ2-5; D is possibly TRBD1 (6 bases). The CDR3 sequence is 15 residues long. V was trimmed by 5 bases and J by 3 bases, leaving 16 bases between them. In germline, CDR1 is SGHAT, CDR2 FQDESV (reference sequence). This CDR3 reads CASSPRWGHKETQYF. The CDR3 coding sequence is TGTGCCAGCAGCCCCCGATGGGGACATAAAGAGACCCAGTACTTC.

The chain combines TRBV5-1 with TRBJ2-7, with 9 positions matching TRBD2. V shed 4 bases, J shed 1 base, and the junction held 3 bases outside the gene matches. The CDR3 is 14 residues long. Germline V gene sequence: CDR1 SGHRS, CDR2 YFSETQ. This CDR3 reads CASSITSGSYEQYF. In nucleotides, the CDR3 is TGCGCCAGCAGCATCACTAGCGGGTCCTACGAGCAGTACTTC.

The rearrangement links TRBV5-1 to TRBJ2-7; 8 nucleotides agree with TRBD2. This CDR3 is 16 amino acids long. V gave up 2 bases and J gave up 6 bases; unmatched junction bases: 13. Germline V gives CDR1 SGHRS, CDR2 YFSETQ. The CDR3 region has the DNA TGCGCCAGCAGCTTATCCACCGGGACTAGTTCGTTCGAGCAGTACTTC. This sequence encodes CASSLSTGTSSFEQYF.

V is TRBV18 and J is TRBJ2-3; 12 bases match TRBD2. With V trimmed by 3 bases and J by 1 base, 2 bases remained unmatched. CDR1 is KGHSH, CDR2 LQKENI, per germline. CDR3 length: 16 amino acids. The chain's CDR3 is CASSPTSGRGTDTQYF. In nucleotides, the CDR3 is TGTGCCAGCTCACCGACTAGCGGGAGAGGCACAGATACGCAGTATTTT.

The chain is built from TRBV5-1 and TRBJ1-5; 8 nucleotides align to TRBD1. V was clipped by 4 bases and J by 1 base; unmatched bases: 1. CDR1 and CDR2 (germline): SGHRS, YFSETQ. This CDR3 spans 14 amino acids. CDR3 region: CASSPGGSNQPQHF. Written as DNA, the CDR3 is TGCGCCAGCAGCCCAGGGGGCAGCAATCAGCCCCAGCATTTT.

This clone showed up just once. This rearrangement joins TRBV14 to TRBJ2-1, with TRBD1 matching 7 bases. Germline V gene lookup returns CDR1 SGHDN and CDR2 FVKESK. The CDR3 is 15 residues long. Losses at the gene ends were 4 bases for V and 1 base for J; bases not matched to a gene: 4. The CDR3 loop is CASSPRQGSYNEQFF. CDR3 in DNA: TGTGCCAGCAGCCCCAGACAGGGTTCCTACAATGAGCAGTTCTTC.

This clone was detected once. The chain has TRBV19 and TRBJ2-1, with 12 bases aligning to TRBD2. Germline-derived CDR1 and CDR2 are LNHDA and SQIVND (reference sequence). This CDR3 is built from 15 residues. The V and J ends lost 6 bases and 6 bases, in that order; junction bases with no gene match: 6. The CDR3 reads CASSLTSGRLNEQFF. CDR3 in DNA: TGTGCCAGTAGCCTGACTAGCGGGAGACTCAATGAGCAGTTCTTC.

The CDR3 bases are TGTGCCAGCAGTGAAAGACCGGGACAGGGGAGTACCGGGGAGCTGTTTTTT. Its protein is CASSERPGQGSTGELFF. The chain uses TRBV25-1 and TRBJ2-2, with 10 bases fitting TRBD1. V lost 2 bases and J lost 5; bases outside the gene matches: 8. The CDR3 contains 17 residues. CDR1 MGHDK and CDR2 SYGVNS come from the germline V gene.

This clone was counted a single time. This chain uses TRBV30 with TRBJ1-2; 7 bases are a match to TRBD1. The V gene end was trimmed by 2 bases and the J gene end by 4 bases; junction bases not matched to a gene: 10. Germline CDR1 reads GTSNPN; CDR2 reads SVGIG (reference sequence). This CDR3 region has 15 residues. Here the CDR3 DNA reads TGTGCCTGGAGTACCGAGACAGGGTTGGGCTATGGCTACACCTTC. Protein product: CAWSTETGLGYGYTF.

Turning to this clone: Germline is not matched at one junction end, which may reflect a read error. The chain carries TRBV18 and TRBJ2-1, with 10 bases lining up with TRBD2. Germline CDR1 KGHSH, CDR2 LQKENI. This CDR3 is 18 amino acids long. This CDR3 is CAISRLEAGGHSYNEQFF. As DNA, the CDR3 is TGTGCCATCTCACGACTTGAAGCGGGAGGGCACTCCTACAATGAGCAGTTCTTC.

This clone was seen a few times. This chain joins TRBV7-3 and TRBJ2-7; tentative D call: TRBD1 (6 bases). Trimming stripped 4 bases from V and 2 bases from J, with 12 bases between. The CDR3 is made up of 14 amino acids. The V gene's germline CDR1 is SGHTA and CDR2 FQGTGA. DNA for the CDR3: TGTGCCAGCAGCTCACAACAGGGCCCCTACGAGCAGTACTTC. Amino acid sequence: CASSSQQGPYEQYF.

V is TRBV4-1 and J is TRBJ1-2, with 7 bases matching TRBD1. This CDR3 has 15 residues. Germline lookup yields CDR1 MGHRA and CDR2 YSYEKL. J was trimmed by 4 bases and V by 5 bases; bases with no gene match: 10. In nucleotides, the CDR3 is TGCGCCAGCAGCTTTACAGGGGTTGAGGGCTATGGCTACACCTTC. This sequence encodes CASSFTGVEGYGYTF.

The gene calls are TRBV19 and TRBJ2-1; the match to TRBD1 covers 9 bases. This CDR3 is built from 16 residues. V lost 1 base and J lost 3; bases outside the gene matches: 4. Germline lookup yields CDR1 LNHDA and CDR2 SQIVND (reference sequence). This CDR3 reads CASSIAGQGYYNEQFF. CDR3 nucleotides: TGTGCCAGTAGTATAGCGGGACAGGGTTACTACAATGAGCAGTTCTTC.

This sequence joins TRBV2 and TRBJ2-1; D may be TRBD2 (5 bases). Germline CDR1 SNHLY, CDR2 FYNNEI. The V gene lost 4 bases and the J gene lost 13 bases, with 14 bases spanning the gap. This CDR3 comprises 12 residues. Here the CDR3 DNA reads TGTGCCAGCAGTGTGAGGGTTCTGGGCCAGTTCTTC. As protein: CASSVRVLGQFF.

The chain carries TRBV29-1 and TRBJ1-1; perhaps TRBD1 as D (6 bases). Deletions cut 0 bases from V and 4 bases from J, with 9 bases between. The CDR3 is 13 residues long. Per germline, CDR1 SQVTM and CDR2 ANQGSEA. In DNA form, the CDR3 reads TGCAGCGTTGAAGAGGGGGCGGTCACTGAAGCTTTCTTT. The encoded protein is CSVEEGAVTEAFF.

The chain has TRBV7-9 and TRBJ2-7; 10 positions agree with TRBD2. The germline gives CDR1 SEHNR, CDR2 FQNEAQ (reference sequence). Losses at the gene ends were 4 bases for V and 1 base for J; bases not matched to a gene: 10. The CDR3 is 17 amino acids. The CDR3, as DNA: TGTGCCAGCAGCTCCGGGGGCCTAGCGGGAGATTCCTACGAGCAGTACTTC. Amino acids: CASSSGGLAGDSYEQYF.

The chain recombines TRBV28 with TRBJ1-3; no reliable D call. The V gene's germline CDR1 is MDHEN and CDR2 SYDVKM. The CDR3 consists of 13 residues. V gave up 7 bases and J gave up 0 bases, with 7 bases separating them. The CDR3 region has the DNA TGTGCCAGCATGTACGGCTCTGGAAACACCATATATTTT. Protein: CASMYGSGNTIYF.

This sequence joins TRBV19 and TRBJ2-7; TRBD1 aligns across 7 bases. Trimming took 1 base from V and 3 from J; bases not matched to a gene: 3. The CDR3 is 14 amino acids. Germline V lookup: CDR1 LNHDA, CDR2 SQIVND (reference sequence). The CDR3, as DNA: TGTGCCAGTAGTATAGGGGACAGAAGCTACGAGCAGTACTTC. It translates to CASSIGDRSYEQYF.

This chain links TRBV30 with TRBJ1-5, with D possibly TRBD1 on 6 matching bases. V was cut by 3 bases and J by 5 bases, with 11 bases left in between. The germline CDR1 and CDR2 sequences are GTSNPN and SVGIG (reference sequence). The CDR3 extends over 13 amino acids. CDR3 nucleotide sequence: TGTGCCTGGAGGGGACACAGGGATCAGCCCCAGCATTTT. It specifies CAWRGHRDQPQHF. The whole variable domain, filled in from reference TRBV30 and TRBJ1-5, reads SQTIHQWPATLVQPVGSPLSLECTVEGTSNPNLYWYRQAAGRGLQLLFYSVGIGQISSEVPQNLSASRPQDRQFILSSKKLLLSDSGFYLCAWRGHRDQPQHFGDGTRLSIL.

The rearrangement links TRBV7-8 to TRBJ1-1; 7 bases match TRBD1. V was clipped by 2 bases and J by 6 bases; unmatched bases: 6. Per the germline V gene, CDR1 is SGHVS and CDR2 is FQNEAQ. The CDR3 loop spans 14 amino acids. The CDR3 DNA sequence: TGTGCCAGCAGCTTATCACAGGGGCTATCTGAAGCTTTCTTT. Translated, it gives CASSLSQGLSEAFF.

This clone was seen a handful of times. The chain combines TRBV28 with TRBJ1-4; no reliable D call. This CDR3 is built from 13 residues. Germline CDR1 and CDR2: MDHEN and SYDVKM. V was cut by 10 bases and J by 0 bases, with 9 bases left in between. As DNA, the CDR3 is TGTGCCACCTCGGGTGCAACTAATGAAAAACTGTTTTTT. This codes for CATSGATNEKLFF.

The CDR3 loop reads CASSGYIGTGYYEQYF. Written as DNA, the CDR3 is TGTGCCAGCAGTGGCTATATCGGGACAGGATACTACGAGCAGTACTTC. The V gene is TRBV2, the J gene TRBJ2-5; 8 bases are shared with TRBD1. The J call may be wrong; the DNA end is better matched by TRBJ2-7. The CDR3 is 16 amino acids. Germline V lookup: CDR1 SNHLY, CDR2 FYNNEI.

This chain uses TRBV6-5 with TRBJ2-7; TRBD1 matches 8 bases. This CDR3 has 15 residues. The ends lost 0 bases at V and 2 bases at J; junction bases unmatched: 3. Germline V CDR1 and CDR2: MNHEY, SVGAGI. The CDR3 DNA is TGTGCCAGCAGTTACTCCGGGACAGGTACCTACGAGCAGTACTTC. Residues: CASSYSGTGTYEQYF.

The chain is built from TRBV29-1 and TRBJ2-7, with 7 bases identical to TRBD1. This CDR3 is built from 13 residues. Germline V gene sequence: CDR1 SQVTM, CDR2 ANQGSEA. V trimming: 5 bases; J trimming: 7 bases; junction bases outside the gene matches: 11. The chain's CDR3 is CSVSQGIIREQYF. Here the CDR3 DNA reads TGCAGCGTTTCACAGGGGATTATTAGAGAGCAGTACTTC.

The chain links TRBV5-4 to TRBJ2-1; 10 bases fit TRBD2. This CDR3 is 16 amino acids long. Trimming took 3 bases from V and 1 from J; bases not matched to a gene: 4. Per germline, CDR1 SGHNT and CDR2 YYREEE (reference sequence). CDR3 sequence: CASSYYSGRSYNEQFF. CDR3 in DNA: TGTGCCAGCAGCTACTATAGCGGGAGGTCCTACAATGAGCAGTTCTTC.